The 16 T cell receptor beta chains reported below all come from one sample, sequenced in a study of shared clonotypes between healthy human individuals. Sequencing was performed with immunoSEQ multiplex PCR; in TCRdb, only in-frame clones are kept and a portion is missing. Of hundreds of thousands of clones listed, 95% to 97% are singletons. The naive CD8 subset, CD45RO-negative cells positively selected for CCR7, excluded terminally differentiated effector memory CD45RA+ cells. Sequencing input: naive CD8+ T cells sorted from blood. The source is a man aged 30 to 45 in good health.

The chain's CDR3 is CASSLSRSYGYTF. CDR3 DNA sequence: TGTGCCAGCAGTTTATCCCGAAGCTATGGCTACACCTTC. The chain employs TRBV27 and TRBJ1-2; D gene uncertain. The germline gives CDR1 MNHEY, CDR2 SMNVEV (reference sequence). The CDR3 spans 13 residues. Trimming took off 0 bases at V and 4 bases at J, with 6 bases between the two ends.

This chain links TRBV7-9 with TRBJ2-7; 10 bases match TRBD1. This CDR3 has 15 amino acids. J lost 7 bases, V lost 5 bases, and 11 bases had no gene match. CDR1 and CDR2 from the germline V gene are SEHNR and FQNEAQ (reference sequence). The CDR3 coding sequence is TGTGCCAGCAGCCGGGACAGGGGAATATACTGGGAGCAGTACTTC. This encodes CASSRDRGIYWEQYF.

This clone was observed once. The rearrangement uses TRBV7-2 and TRBJ1-1; 7 bases are shared with TRBD1. Germline lookup yields CDR1 SGHTA and CDR2 FQGNSA. The CDR3 totals 12 residues. The V gene end was trimmed by 7 bases and the J gene end by 4 bases; junction bases not matched to a gene: 3. The DNA for the CDR3 is TGTGCCAGCACCCAGGGGGTCACTGAAGCTTTCTTT. Protein: CASTQGVTEAFF.

CDR3 sequence: CASSERRDSSTDTQYF. Here the CDR3 DNA reads TGTGCCAGCAGTGAGAGGAGGGACTCTAGCACAGATACGCAGTATTTT. The rearrangement uses TRBV6-1 and TRBJ2-3; possibly TRBD2 for D (6 bases). Germline V gene sequence: CDR1 MNHNS, CDR2 SASEGT. V was shortened by 3 bases and J by 0 bases, with 13 bases between the two germline ends. The CDR3 contains 16 residues.

This clone was seen just once. The chain is built from TRBV13 and TRBJ2-5; no reliable D call. Germline V gene lookup returns CDR1 PRHDT and CDR2 FYEKMQ (reference sequence). V dropped 5 bases and J dropped 5 bases, with 12 bases sitting between them. CDR3 length: 13 residues. CDR3 nucleotides: TGTGCCAGCAGCCCCTCAGCTCCGGAGACCCAGTACTTC. Its translation: CASSPSAPETQYF.

This chain uses TRBV18 with TRBJ1-5; D is unresolved. The germline gives CDR1 KGHSH, CDR2 LQKENI. Trimming took 6 bases from V and 2 from J, leaving 14 bases between them. This CDR3 has 15 amino acids. CDR3 DNA sequence: TGTGCCAGCTCTCCGGCGGGGTTGGGCAATCAGCCCCAGCATTTT. It translates to CASSPAGLGNQPQHF.

This chain links TRBV5-8 with TRBJ2-2, with TRBD1 as a possible D gene (5 bases). V was clipped by 2 bases and J by 0 bases, with 11 bases between them. CDR3 length: 16 amino acids. CDR1 is SGHTS and CDR2 is YDEGEE in the germline V gene. The CDR3 here is CASSFVTQANTGELFF. As DNA, the CDR3 is TGTGCCAGCAGCTTTGTGACACAGGCGAACACCGGGGAGCTGTTTTTT.

The chain has TRBV9 and TRBJ2-7; either TRBD1 or TRBD2 may fit D (5 bases each). Germline V CDR1 and CDR2: SGDLS, YYNGEE. Trimming cost V 4 bases and J 5 bases, with 13 bases left between them. The CDR3 is 13 residues long. The CDR3 spells CASSPVRGHEQYF. CDR3 DNA: TGTGCCAGCAGCCCAGTGAGGGGACACGAGCAGTACTTC. The full variable domain, with the rest looked up from reference TRBV9 and TRBJ2-7, is DSGVTQTPKHLITATGQRVTLRCSPRSGDLSVYWYQQSLDQGLQFLIQYYNGEERAKGNILERFSAQQFPDLHSELNLSSLELGDSALYFCASSPVRGHEQYFGPGTRLTVT.

The V and J genes are TRBV29-1 and TRBJ2-7, with 9 positions matching TRBD2. V dropped 3 bases and J dropped 0; count of bases not matched to a gene: 3. There are 14 residues in the CDR3. In germline, CDR1 is SQVTM, CDR2 ANQGSEA. CDR3 sequence reads: CSVDPSGTSYEQYF. In DNA, the CDR3 is TGCAGCGTTGATCCTAGCGGGACCTCCTACGAGCAGTACTTC.

The chain uses TRBV5-1 and TRBJ2-2; tentative D call: TRBD2 (6 bases). The germline V gene encodes CDR1 SGHRS and CDR2 YFSETQ. CDR3 size: 18 residues. V was cut by 4 bases and J by 0 bases, with 19 bases left in between. CDR3 amino acids: CASSLTLDGGSNTGELFF. CDR3 bases: TGCGCCAGCAGCCTGACCTTAGACGGGGGATCGAACACCGGGGAGCTGTTTTTT.

In its sample, this clone was seen once. This chain links TRBV7-9 with TRBJ2-3, with a possible D match to TRBD1 (7 bases). CDR3 length equals 16 residues. The V end lost 5 bases, the J end lost 2 bases, and 17 bases lay between the germline ends. In germline, CDR1 is SEHNR, CDR2 FQNEAQ (reference sequence). CDR3: CASSPVRGTDTDTQYF. CDR3 bases: TGTGCCAGCAGCCCCGTACGCGGGACAGACACAGATACGCAGTATTTT.

The chain combines TRBV7-9 with TRBJ2-2; 8 nucleotides match TRBD1. The junction had 8 bases not matched to a gene; V was cut back by 7 bases and J by 4 bases. This CDR3 comprises 15 residues. Germline V gene sequence: CDR1 SEHNR, CDR2 FQNEAQ (reference sequence). The CDR3 spells CASTPGQGITGELFF. In DNA form, the CDR3 reads TGTGCCAGCACTCCAGGACAGGGTATCACCGGGGAGCTGTTTTTT.

This chain links TRBV27 with TRBJ2-4, with TRBD1 as a possible D gene (7 bases). Trimming removed 3 bases from V and 8 bases from J, with 14 bases in between. Looked up from germline, CDR1 is MNHEY and CDR2 is SMNVEV (reference sequence). This CDR3 has 14 amino acids. DNA for the CDR3: TGTGCCAGCAGTTTCCACAGGGGAGGCCACATTCAGTACTTC. Its protein is CASSFHRGGHIQYF.

This chain uses TRBV15 with TRBJ2-1; 7 positions agree with TRBD2. Unmatched junction bases numbered 7, after V lost 1 base and J lost 4 bases. The CDR3 has 16 residues. The germline CDR1 and CDR2 sequences are LNHNV and YYDKDF (reference sequence). CDR3 region: CATSRVGSGPYNEQFF. In DNA form, the CDR3 reads TGTGCCACCAGCAGAGTGGGTAGCGGGCCATACAATGAGCAGTTCTTC.

This chain joins TRBV9 and TRBJ2-1, with TRBD2 matching over 7 bases. CDR3 length: 15 amino acids. V lost 0 bases, J lost 6 bases, and 6 bases stayed unmatched. From germline, CDR1 is SGDLS and CDR2 YYNGEE. The CDR3 protein is CASSVDGSGANEQFF. The CDR3 region has the DNA TGTGCCAGCAGCGTAGACGGGAGCGGGGCCAATGAGCAGTTCTTC.

The rearrangement links TRBV4-1 to TRBJ1-1; a weak D match, TRBD1 (6 bases). V shed 9 bases and J shed 1 base, with 18 bases lying between them. The CDR3 has 15 residues. Germline CDR1 reads MGHRA; CDR2 reads YSYEKL. CDR3 amino acids: CASSFLQGGNTEAFF. Written as DNA, the CDR3 is TGCGCCAGTTCTTTTCTACAGGGAGGGAACACTGAAGCTTTCTTT.